The rows below give T cell receptor beta chains drawn from one sample of a study of CD8 T cells in ankylosing spondylitis. TCRdb redid the calling of the 5' RACE reads with MiXCR, one entry per CDR3 protein. This sample has 300,000 to 400,000 distinct CDR3 sequences, with under 25% found just once. What was sequenced was blood, either unsorted or a sorted T cell fraction (not recorded which). Receptors originate from a male donor with ankylosing spondylitis. CDR3s include the opening cysteine and the closing phenylalanine or tryptophan. D genes are given only for firm matches. Size is omitted from some rows. Given values are once, few, many or a class for expanded clones.

TRBD2	TRBV28	TRBJ2-3	NA	CASSLLTSGRAGDTQYF	TGTGCCAGCAGTTTATTGACTAGCGGGAGGGCCGGAGATACGCAGTATTTT
TRBD2	TRBV3-1	TRBJ2-5	NA	CASSQGRLAGGYQETQYF	TGTGCCAGCAGCCAAGGACGGCTAGCGGGAGGGTACCAAGAGACCCAGTACTTC
NA	TRBV5-1	TRBJ2-3	few	CASTIQGTDTQYF	TGCGCCAGCACCATACAGGGAACAGATACGCAGTATTTT
TRBD2	TRBV3-1	TRBJ2-5	many	CASSQFLPAGGQETQYF	TGTGCCAGCAGCCAATTCCTCCCAGCGGGAGGTCAGGAGACCCAGTACTTC
NA	TRBV12-3/TRBV12-4	TRBJ1-6	few	CASSSGSQGVYNSPLHF	TGTGCCAGCAGTAGCGGAAGTCAGGGAGTTTATAATTCACCCCTCCACTTT
TRBD1	TRBV18	TRBJ2-1	few	CASSLDTGVENEQFF	TGTGCCAGCTCACTCGATACAGGGGTCGAGAATGAGCAGTTCTTC
TRBD2	TRBV5-1	TRBJ2-3	NA	CASSFHGGRAATDTQYF	TGCGCCAGCAGCTTCCATGGTGGGAGGGCGGCAACAGATACGCAGTATTTT
TRBD2	TRBV12-3/TRBV12-4	TRBJ2-1	few	CASSFGGRAKNEQFF	TGTGCCAGCAGTTTTGGCGGGAGGGCCAAAAATGAGCAGTTCTTC
TRBD2	TRBV4-1	TRBJ2-7	NA	CASSHPLPGRAGYEQYF	TGCGCCAGCAGCCATCCTCTGCCCGGGAGGGCGGGTTACGAGCAGTACTTC
NA	TRBV10-3	TRBJ2-3	few	CAISDTKLPDTQYF	TGTGCCATCAGTGATACGAAGCTCCCAGATACGCAGTATTTT
TRBD2	TRBV5-1	TRBJ2-1	NA	CASSLSSLAGEQFF	TGCGCCAGCAGCTTATCCTCCTTAGCGGGAGAACAGTTCTTC
NA	TRBV15	TRBJ1-3	few	CATSRDRMQGNTIYF	TGTGCCACCAGCAGGGACCGTATGCAAGGAAACACCATATATTTT
NA	TRBV11-2	TRBJ2-7	NA	CASSLSAGDPYEQYF	TGTGCCAGCAGCTTATCTGCAGGAGACCCTTACGAGCAGTACTTC
NA	TRBV7-9	TRBJ2-2	many	CASSPSLASGELFF	TGTGCCAGCAGCCCGTCACTCGCGTCCGGGGAGCTGTTTTTT
TRBD1	TRBV28	TRBJ2-7	NA	CASTSQGFPYEQYF	TGTGCCAGCACCTCACAGGGGTTTCCGTACGAGCAGTACTTC
NA	TRBV12-5	TRBJ2-1	few	CASGLDRSDWDEQFF	TGTGCTAGTGGTTTAGACAGGTCTGACTGGGATGAGCAGTTCTTC
NA	TRBV7-3	TRBJ2-1	NA	CASSHTLQGRYEQFF	TGTGCCAGCAGCCATACCCTACAGGGTAGATATGAGCAGTTCTTC
TRBD1	TRBV6-1	TRBJ2-7	few	CASTGRGTGEGEQYF	TGTGCCAGCACCGGACGGGGGACAGGCGAGGGAGAGCAGTACTTC
NA	TRBV18	TRBJ2-7	NA	CASSLRAKHNEQYF	TGTGCCAGCTCACTTAGGGCAAAACACAACGAGCAGTACTTC
TRBD1	TRBV4-1	TRBJ1-4	NA	CAGGDRSEKLFF	TGCGCCGGCGGGGACAGGAGCGAAAAACTGTTTTTT
NA	TRBV7-8	TRBJ2-1	NA	CASSLGRISSSYNEQFF	TGTGCCAGCAGCTTAGGGCGAATTTCTAGCTCCTACAATGAGCAGTTCTTC
NA	TRBV27	TRBJ2-2	few	CARTRAGELFF	TGTGCCAGAACGAGGGCCGGGGAGCTGTTTTTT
NA	TRBV5-1	TRBJ2-5	NA	CASSLAVGRETQYF	TGCGCCAGCAGCTTGGCCGTGGGGCGAGAGACCCAGTACTTC
NA	TRBV12-3/TRBV12-4	TRBJ2-3	NA	CASSFPRLISDTQYF	TGTGCCAGCAGTTTTCCCCGCCTAATCTCAGATACGCAGTATTTT
NA	TRBV21-1	TRBJ2-4	few	CASSQTGQGPLAKNIQYF	TGTGCCAGCTCCCAAACGGGACAGGGACCCCTAGCCAAAAACATTCAGTACTTC
TRBD1	TRBV12-3/TRBV12-4	TRBJ1-4	few	CASSRRTGPGNEKLFF	TGTGCCAGCAGTAGAAGGACAGGACCCGGGAATGAAAAACTGTTTTTT
NA	TRBV20-1	TRBJ2-4	few	CSARDRLGAKNIQYF	TGCAGTGCTAGAGATCGTTTGGGGGCCAAAAACATTCAGTACTTC
NA	TRBV4-1	TRBJ2-5	few	CASSPSGAAGIQETQYF	TGCGCCAGCAGCCCTTCCGGCGCCGCGGGAATTCAAGAGACCCAGTACTTC
NA	TRBV29-1	TRBJ2-1	few	CSVATGGALEQFF	TGCAGCGTTGCCACTGGCGGAGCCCTTGAGCAGTTCTTC
NA	TRBV14	TRBJ2-1	few	CASSQGGRWLDNEQFF	TGTGCCAGCAGCCAAGGTGGACGGTGGCTAGACAATGAGCAGTTCTTC
TRBD1	TRBV5-1	TRBJ1-1	few	CASSLRDRSPNTEAFF	TGCGCCAGCAGCCTCCGGGACAGGTCCCCGAACACTGAAGCTTTCTTT
NA	TRBV10-2	TRBJ1-1	NA	CASSGTGLPHGTEAFF	TGCGCCAGCAGTGGAACGGGCCTCCCGCATGGGACTGAAGCTTTCTTT
NA	TRBV29-1	TRBJ2-1	NA	CSVVRGLGGDEQFF	TGCAGCGTTGTCAGGGGACTGGGAGGGGATGAGCAGTTCTTC
TRBD1	TRBV4-1	TRBJ2-7	NA	CASSRGIGRGQVTYEQYF	TGCGCCAGCAGCCGGGGCATCGGCCGGGGACAGGTAACCTACGAGCAGTACTTC
NA	TRBV25-1	TRBJ1-6	few	CASSEYSGGGSPLHF	TGTGCCAGCAGTGAATATAGTGGAGGAGGTTCACCCCTCCACTTT
NA	TRBV6-1	TRBJ2-7	NA	CASTWTTYEQYF	TGTGCCAGCACGTGGACAACCTACGAGCAGTACTTC
TRBD1	TRBV2	TRBJ1-2	few	CASQGVSYGYTF	TGTGCCAGCCAGGGGGTTAGCTATGGCTACACCTTC
TRBD1	TRBV28	TRBJ2-2	many	CASSPPDRTGELFF	TGTGCCAGCAGTCCGCCGGACAGGACCGGGGAGCTGTTTTTT
TRBD1	TRBV12-3/TRBV12-4	TRBJ1-5	few	CASSFEGAEPQHF	TGTGCCAGCAGTTTCGAGGGGGCAGAGCCCCAGCATTTT
TRBD1	TRBV18	TRBJ1-1	few	CASSTTRDRGTEAFF	TGTGCCAGCTCCACAACAAGAGACAGGGGGACTGAAGCTTTCTTT
NA	TRBV20-1	TRBJ1-6	NA	CSARGWSSYNSPLHF	TGCAGTGCTAGAGGGTGGAGCTCCTATAATTCACCCCTCCACTTT
NA	TRBV7-2	TRBJ2-3	NA	CASTKRLATDTQYF	TGTGCCAGTACAAAGAGGTTGGCAACAGATACGCAGTATTTT
TRBD1	TRBV11-3	TRBJ2-1	few	CASSTRTGIGSYNEQFF	TGTGCCAGCAGCACTAGGACAGGGATTGGATCCTACAATGAGCAGTTCTTC
NA	TRBV11-3	TRBJ2-5	NA	CASSQGTGLSETQYF	TGTGCCAGCTCCCAGGGTACGGGATTAAGTGAGACCCAGTACTTC
NA	TRBV3-1	TRBJ1-1	few	CASSHLRGREAFF	TGTGCCAGCAGCCACCTACGAGGCAGAGAAGCTTTCTTT
NA	TRBV6-2/TRBV6-3	TRBJ2-1	few	CASSRGDWEGNEQFF	TGTGCCAGCAGCCGCGGGGACTGGGAAGGGAATGAGCAGTTCTTC
NA	TRBV12-3/TRBV12-4	TRBJ1-5	few	CASSAGSRNQPQHF	TGTGCCAGCAGTGCAGGGTCTCGCAATCAGCCCCAGCATTTT
NA	TRBV7-3	TRBJ2-3	few	CASSKDWGFDTQYF	TGTGCCAGCAGCAAAGATTGGGGATTTGATACGCAGTATTTT
NA	TRBV20-1	TRBJ2-2	NA	CSASKSAGELFF	TGCAGTGCTAGTAAGTCGGCCGGGGAGCTGTTTTTT
NA	TRBV7-9	TRBJ2-7	NA	CASSFRVGTLEQYF	TGTGCCAGCAGTTTCCGCGTGGGCACCCTCGAGCAGTACTTC
TRBD2	TRBV5-1	TRBJ2-5	NA	CASSRRTSGRQETQYF	TGCGCCAGCAGCCGCCGGACTAGCGGGAGACAAGAGACCCAGTACTTC
TRBD2	TRBV9	TRBJ2-2	NA	CASSGLAGVGTGELFF	TGTGCCAGCAGCGGGCTAGCGGGAGTAGGAACCGGGGAGCTGTTTTTT
NA	TRBV9	TRBJ2-1	few	CASSVATVPRGGSSYNEQFF	TGTGCCAGCAGCGTAGCTACCGTTCCCAGAGGGGGTAGCTCCTACAATGAGCAGTTCTTC